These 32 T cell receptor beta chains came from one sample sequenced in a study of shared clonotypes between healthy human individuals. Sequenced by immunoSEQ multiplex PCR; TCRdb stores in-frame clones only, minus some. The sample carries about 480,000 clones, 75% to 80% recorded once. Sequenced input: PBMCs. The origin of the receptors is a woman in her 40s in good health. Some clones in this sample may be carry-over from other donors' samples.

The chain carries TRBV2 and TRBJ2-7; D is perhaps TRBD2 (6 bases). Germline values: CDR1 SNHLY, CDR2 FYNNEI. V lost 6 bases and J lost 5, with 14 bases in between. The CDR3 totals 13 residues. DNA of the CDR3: TGTGCCAGCAGGACCTCGGGAGCCAACGAGCAGTACTTC. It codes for CASRTSGANEQYF.

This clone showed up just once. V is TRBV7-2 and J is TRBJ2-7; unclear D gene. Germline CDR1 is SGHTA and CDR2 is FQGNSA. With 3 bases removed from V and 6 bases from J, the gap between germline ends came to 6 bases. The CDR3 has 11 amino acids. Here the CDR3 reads CASSFMGEQYF. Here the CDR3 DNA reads TGTGCCAGCAGCTTTATGGGCGAGCAGTACTTC.

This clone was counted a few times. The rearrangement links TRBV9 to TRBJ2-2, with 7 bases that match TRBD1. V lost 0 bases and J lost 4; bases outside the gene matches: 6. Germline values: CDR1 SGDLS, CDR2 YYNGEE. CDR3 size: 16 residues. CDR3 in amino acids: CASSVAMDRFTGELFF. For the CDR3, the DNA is TGTGCCAGCAGCGTAGCTATGGACAGGTTCACCGGGGAGCTGTTTTTT. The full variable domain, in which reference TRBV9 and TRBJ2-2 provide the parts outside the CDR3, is DSGVTQTPKHLITATGQRVTLRCSPRSGDLSVYWYQQSLDQGLQFLIQYYNGEERAKGNILERFSAQQFPDLHSELNLSSLELGDSALYFCASSVAMDRFTGELFFGEGSRLTVL.

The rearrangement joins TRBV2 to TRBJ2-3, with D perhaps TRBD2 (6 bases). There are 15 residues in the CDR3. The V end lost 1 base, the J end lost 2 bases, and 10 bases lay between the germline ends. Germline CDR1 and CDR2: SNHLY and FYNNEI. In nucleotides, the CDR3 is TGTGCCAGCAGTGAAGACAGGACTAACACAGATACGCAGTATTTT. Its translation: CASSEDRTNTDTQYF.

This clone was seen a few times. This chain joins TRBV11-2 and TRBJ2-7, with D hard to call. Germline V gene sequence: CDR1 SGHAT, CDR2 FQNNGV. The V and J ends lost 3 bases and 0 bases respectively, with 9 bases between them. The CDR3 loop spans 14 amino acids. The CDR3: CASSFVRSSYEQYF. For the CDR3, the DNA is TGTGCCAGCAGCTTCGTAAGAAGCTCCTACGAGCAGTACTTC.

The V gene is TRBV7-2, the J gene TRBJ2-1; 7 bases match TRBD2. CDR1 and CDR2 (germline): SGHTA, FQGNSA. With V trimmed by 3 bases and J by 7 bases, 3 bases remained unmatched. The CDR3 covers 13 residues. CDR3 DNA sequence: TGTGCCAGCAGCTTGGGGGGGTGGAATGAGCAGTTCTTC. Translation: CASSLGGWNEQFF.

CDR3 sequence: CASSYAGGREDTQYF. CDR3 in DNA: TGTGCCAGCAGTTACGCGGGAGGCCGGGAAGATACGCAGTATTTT. This rearrangement joins TRBV6-6 to TRBJ2-3; 8 bases are a match to TRBD2. CDR1 is MNHNY and CDR2 is SVGAGI in the germline V gene (reference sequence). With 2 bases clipped from V and 5 bases from J, the junction kept 6 bases outside the gene matches. This CDR3 is built from 15 residues.

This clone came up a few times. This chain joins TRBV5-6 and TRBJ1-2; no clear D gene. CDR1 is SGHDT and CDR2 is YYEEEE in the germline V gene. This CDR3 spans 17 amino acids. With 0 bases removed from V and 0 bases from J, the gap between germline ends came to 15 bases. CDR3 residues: CASSLVENSQTNYGYTF. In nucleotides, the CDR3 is TGTGCCAGCAGCTTGGTCGAAAATTCTCAAACTAACTATGGCTACACCTTC.

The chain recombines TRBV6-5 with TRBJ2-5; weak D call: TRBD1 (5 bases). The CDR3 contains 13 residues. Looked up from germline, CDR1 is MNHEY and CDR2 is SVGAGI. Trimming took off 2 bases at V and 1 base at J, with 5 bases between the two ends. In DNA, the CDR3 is TGTGCCAGCAGTTACGACAGCCAAGAGACCCAGTACTTC. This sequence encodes CASSYDSQETQYF.

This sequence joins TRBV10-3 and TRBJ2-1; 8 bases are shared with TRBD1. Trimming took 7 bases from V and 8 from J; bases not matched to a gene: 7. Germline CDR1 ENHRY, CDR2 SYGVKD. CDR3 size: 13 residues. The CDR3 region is CAITSDRDYEQFF. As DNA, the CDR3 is TGTGCCATCACGTCGGACAGGGACTATGAGCAGTTCTTC.

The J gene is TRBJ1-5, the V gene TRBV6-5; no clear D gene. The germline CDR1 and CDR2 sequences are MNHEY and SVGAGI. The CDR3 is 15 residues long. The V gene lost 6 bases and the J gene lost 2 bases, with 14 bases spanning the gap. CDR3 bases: TGTGCCAGCAGCCCCCAAATAGATGGCAATCAGCCCCAGCATTTT. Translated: CASSPQIDGNQPQHF.

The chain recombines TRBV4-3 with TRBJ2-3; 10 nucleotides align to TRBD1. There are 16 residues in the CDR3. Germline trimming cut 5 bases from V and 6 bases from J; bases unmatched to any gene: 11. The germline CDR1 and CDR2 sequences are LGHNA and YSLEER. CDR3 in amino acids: CASSTGQGVLSDTQYF. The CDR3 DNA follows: TGCGCCAGCAGCACCGGACAGGGGGTTCTTTCGGATACGCAGTATTTT.

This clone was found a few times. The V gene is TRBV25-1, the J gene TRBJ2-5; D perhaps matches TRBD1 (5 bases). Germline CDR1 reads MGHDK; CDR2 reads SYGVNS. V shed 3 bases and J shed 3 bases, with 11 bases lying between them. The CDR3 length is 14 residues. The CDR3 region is CASSEAGYKETQYF. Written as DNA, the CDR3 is TGTGCCAGCAGTGAGGCAGGGTACAAAGAGACCCAGTACTTC. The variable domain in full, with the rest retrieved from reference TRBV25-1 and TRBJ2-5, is EADIYQTPRYLVIGTGKKITLECSQTMGHDKMYWYQQDPGMELHLIHYSYGVNSTEKGDLSSESTVSRIRTEHFPLTLESARPSHTSQYLCASSEAGYKETQYFGPGTRLLVL.

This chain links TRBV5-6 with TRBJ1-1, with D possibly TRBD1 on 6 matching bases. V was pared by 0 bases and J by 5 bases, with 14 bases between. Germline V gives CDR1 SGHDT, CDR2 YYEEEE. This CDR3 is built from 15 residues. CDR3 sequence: CASSLEGGKRTEAFF. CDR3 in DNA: TGTGCCAGCAGCTTGGAAGGGGGAAAGAGGACTGAAGCTTTCTTT.

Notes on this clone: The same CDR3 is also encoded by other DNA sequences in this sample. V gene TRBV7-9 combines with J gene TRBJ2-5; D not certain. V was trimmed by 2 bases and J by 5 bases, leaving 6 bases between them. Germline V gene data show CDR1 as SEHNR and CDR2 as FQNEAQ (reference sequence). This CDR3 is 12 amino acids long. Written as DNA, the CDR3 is TGTGCCAGCAGCTTAAATGAGGAGACCCAGTACTTC. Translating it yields CASSLNEETQYF.

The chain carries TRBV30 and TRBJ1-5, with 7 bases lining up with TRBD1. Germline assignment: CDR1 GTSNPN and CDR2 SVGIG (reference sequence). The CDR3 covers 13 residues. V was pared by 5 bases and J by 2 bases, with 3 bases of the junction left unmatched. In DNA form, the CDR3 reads TGTGCCTGGGGGCAGGGGGGCAATCAGCCCCAGCATTTT. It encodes CAWGQGGNQPQHF.

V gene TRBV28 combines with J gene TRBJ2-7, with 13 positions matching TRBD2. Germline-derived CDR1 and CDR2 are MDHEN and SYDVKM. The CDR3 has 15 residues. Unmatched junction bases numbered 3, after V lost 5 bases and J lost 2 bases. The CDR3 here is CASSPTSGGTYEQYF. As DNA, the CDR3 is TGTGCCAGCAGTCCGACTAGCGGGGGGACCTACGAGCAGTACTTC.

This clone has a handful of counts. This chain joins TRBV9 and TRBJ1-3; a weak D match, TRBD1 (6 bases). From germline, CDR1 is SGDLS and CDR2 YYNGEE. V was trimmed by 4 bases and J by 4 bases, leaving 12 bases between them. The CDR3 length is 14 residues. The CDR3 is CASSPGDGGNTIYF. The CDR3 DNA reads TGTGCCAGCAGCCCAGGGGATGGAGGAAACACCATATATTTT.

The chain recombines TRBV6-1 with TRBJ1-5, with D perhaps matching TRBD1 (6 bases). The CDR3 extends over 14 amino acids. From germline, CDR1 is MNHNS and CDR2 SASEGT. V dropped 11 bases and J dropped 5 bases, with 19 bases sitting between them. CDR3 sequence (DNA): TGTGCCGGGGCGGTTAATCCAGGGGATCAGCCCCAGCATTTT. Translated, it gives CAGAVNPGDQPQHF.

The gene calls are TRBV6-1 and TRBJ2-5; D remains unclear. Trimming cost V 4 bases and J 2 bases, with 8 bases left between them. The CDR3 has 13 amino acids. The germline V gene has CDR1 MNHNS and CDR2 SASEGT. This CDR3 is CASSVQLQETQYF. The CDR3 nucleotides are TGTGCCAGCAGTGTACAGTTACAAGAGACCCAGTACTTC.

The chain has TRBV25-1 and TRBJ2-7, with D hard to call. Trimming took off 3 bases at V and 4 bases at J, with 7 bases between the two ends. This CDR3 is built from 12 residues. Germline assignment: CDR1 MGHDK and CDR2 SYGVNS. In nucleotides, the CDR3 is TGTGCCAGCAGTGATTGGGTGTACGAGCAGTACTTC. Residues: CASSDWVYEQYF.

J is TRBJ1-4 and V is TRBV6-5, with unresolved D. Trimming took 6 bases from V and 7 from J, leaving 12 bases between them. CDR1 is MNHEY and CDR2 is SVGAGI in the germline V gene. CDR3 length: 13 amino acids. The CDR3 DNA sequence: TGTGCCAGCAGCCCCCTACGTCTTGAAAAACTGTTTTTT. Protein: CASSPLRLEKLFF.

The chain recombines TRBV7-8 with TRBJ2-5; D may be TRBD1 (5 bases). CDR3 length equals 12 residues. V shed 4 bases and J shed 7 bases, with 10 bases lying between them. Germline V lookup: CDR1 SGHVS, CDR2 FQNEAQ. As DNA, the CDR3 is TGTGCCAGCAGCTCAGGGCCTCGGACCCAGTACTTC. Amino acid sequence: CASSSGPRTQYF.

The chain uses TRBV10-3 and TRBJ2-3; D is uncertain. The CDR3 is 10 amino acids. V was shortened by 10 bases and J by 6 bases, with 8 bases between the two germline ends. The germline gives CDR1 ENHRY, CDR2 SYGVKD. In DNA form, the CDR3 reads TGTGCCACCTACGCCGATACGCAGTATTTT. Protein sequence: CATYADTQYF.

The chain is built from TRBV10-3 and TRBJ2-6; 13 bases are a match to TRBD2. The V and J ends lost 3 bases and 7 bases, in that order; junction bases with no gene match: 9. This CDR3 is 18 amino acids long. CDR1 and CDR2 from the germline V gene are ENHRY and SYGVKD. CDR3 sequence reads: CAISDPGLAGAKANVLTF. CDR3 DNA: TGTGCCATCAGTGACCCTGGACTAGCGGGGGCTAAAGCCAACGTCCTGACTTTC.

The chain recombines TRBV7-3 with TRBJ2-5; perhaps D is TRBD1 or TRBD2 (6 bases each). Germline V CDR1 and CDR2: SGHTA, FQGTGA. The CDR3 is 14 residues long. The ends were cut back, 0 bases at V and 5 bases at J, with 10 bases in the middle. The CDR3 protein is CASSLTRGAETQYF. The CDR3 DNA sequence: TGTGCCAGCAGCTTAACTAGGGGGGCGGAGACCCAGTACTTC. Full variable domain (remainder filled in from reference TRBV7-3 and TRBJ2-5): GAGVSQTPSNKVTEKGKYVELRCDPISGHTALYWYRQSLGQGPEFLIYFQGTGAADDSGLPNDRFFAVRPEGSVSTLKIQRTERGDSAVYLCASSLTRGAETQYFGPGTRLLVL.

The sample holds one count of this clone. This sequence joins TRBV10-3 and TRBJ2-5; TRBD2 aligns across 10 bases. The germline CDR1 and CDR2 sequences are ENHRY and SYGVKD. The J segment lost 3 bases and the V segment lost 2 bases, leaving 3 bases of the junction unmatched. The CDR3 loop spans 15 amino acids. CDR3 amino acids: CAISEGLAAEETQYF. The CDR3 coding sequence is TGTGCCATCAGTGAGGGACTAGCGGCGGAAGAGACCCAGTACTTC.

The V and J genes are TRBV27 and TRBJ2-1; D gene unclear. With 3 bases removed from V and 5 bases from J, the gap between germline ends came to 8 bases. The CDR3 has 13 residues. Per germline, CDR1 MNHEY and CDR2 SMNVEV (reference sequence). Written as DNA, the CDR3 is TGTGCCAGCAGTTTTGGCCTTAACAATGAGCAGTTCTTC. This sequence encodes CASSFGLNNEQFF.

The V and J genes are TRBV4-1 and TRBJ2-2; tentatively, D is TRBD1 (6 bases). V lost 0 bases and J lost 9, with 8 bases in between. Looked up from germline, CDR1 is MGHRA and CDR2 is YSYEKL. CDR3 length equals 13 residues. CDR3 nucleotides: TGCGCCAGCAGCCAAGAAACAGGGCGGGAGCTGTTTTTT. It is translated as CASSQETGRELFF.

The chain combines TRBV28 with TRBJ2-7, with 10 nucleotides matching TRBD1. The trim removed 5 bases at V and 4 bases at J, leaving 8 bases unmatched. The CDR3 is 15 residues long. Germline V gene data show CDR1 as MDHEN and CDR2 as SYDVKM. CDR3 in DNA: TGTGCCAGCAGTATAAGCAGGACAGGGGGTTACGAGCAGTACTTC. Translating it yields CASSISRTGGYEQYF.

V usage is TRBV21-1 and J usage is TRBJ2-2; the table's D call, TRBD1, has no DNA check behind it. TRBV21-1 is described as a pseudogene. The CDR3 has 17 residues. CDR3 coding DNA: TGTGCCAGCAGCACTAACAGGGATTCTCAAAACACCGGGGAGCTGTTTTTT. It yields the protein CASSTNRDSQNTGELFF.

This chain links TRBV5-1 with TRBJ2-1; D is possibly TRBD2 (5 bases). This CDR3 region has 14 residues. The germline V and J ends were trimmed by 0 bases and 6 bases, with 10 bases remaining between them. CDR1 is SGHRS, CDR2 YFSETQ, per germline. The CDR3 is CASSLVPAANEQFF. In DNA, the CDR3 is TGCGCCAGCAGCTTGGTACCAGCGGCCAATGAGCAGTTCTTC.